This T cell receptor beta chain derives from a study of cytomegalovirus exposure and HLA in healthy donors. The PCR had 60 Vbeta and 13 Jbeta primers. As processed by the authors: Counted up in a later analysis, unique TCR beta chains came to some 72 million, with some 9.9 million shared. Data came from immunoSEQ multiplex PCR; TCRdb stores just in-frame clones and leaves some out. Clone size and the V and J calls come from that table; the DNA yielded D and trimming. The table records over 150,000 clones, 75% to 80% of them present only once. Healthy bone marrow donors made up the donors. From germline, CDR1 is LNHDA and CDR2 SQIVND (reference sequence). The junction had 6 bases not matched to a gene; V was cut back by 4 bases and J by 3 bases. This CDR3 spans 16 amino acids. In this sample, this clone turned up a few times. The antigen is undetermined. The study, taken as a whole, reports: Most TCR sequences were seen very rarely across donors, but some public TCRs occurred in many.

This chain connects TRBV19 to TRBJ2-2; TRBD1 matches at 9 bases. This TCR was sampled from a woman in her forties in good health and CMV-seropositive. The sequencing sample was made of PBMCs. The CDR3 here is CASSNPGQGYTGELFF. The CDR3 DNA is TGTGCCAGTAGTAACCCGGGACAGGGTTACACCGGGGAGCTGTTTTTT.